A selection of T cell receptor beta chains follows, all from one sample in a study of OX40 agonist ivuxolimab in advanced cancers. The data were produced by immunoSEQ multiplex PCR, yet TCRdb's version contains in-frame clones alone and is incomplete. The repertoire holds roughly 69,000 clones, with 75% to 95% as singletons. Sequencing used CD4+ or CD8+ T cells sorted from blood, obtained in a trial of the OX40 agonist ivuxolimab. The receptors were gathered from an adult with an advanced solid tumor such as melanoma, head and neck, liver or kidney cancer. CDR3s include the opening cysteine and the closing phenylalanine or tryptophan. A D gene is named only where the DNA matches it firmly. The size of a clone is reported for some rows only, either as once, few or many, or as a class for expanded clones.

TRBV28	TRBJ2-7	-	TRBD1	TGTGCCAGCAGCCGAGTACAGGGGTACGAGCAGTACTTC	CASSRVQGYEQYF
TRBV28	TRBJ2-1	-	-	TGTGCCAGCACCCTATGGCAGAGACCCCATGAGCAGTTCTTC	CASTLWQRPHEQFF
TRBV2	TRBJ2-7	few	-	TGTGCCAGCAGCGACCAGGGGTACGAGCAGTACTTC	CASSDQGYEQYF
TRBV6-5	TRBJ2-1	once	-	TGTGCCAGCAGGTCCCTTTCGAGGAACAATGAGCAGTTCTTC	CASRSLSRNNEQFF
TRBV7-3	TRBJ2-7	-	-	TGTGCCAGCAGCTTAGGGGAACCCGGCTCCTACGAGCAGTACTTC	CASSLGEPGSYEQYF
TRBV11-2	TRBJ2-1	-	TRBD1	TGTGCCAGCAGTCTTAGGGGACAGGTCTACAATGAGCAGTTCTTC	CASSLRGQVYNEQFF
TRBV6-4	TRBJ2-1	-	-	TGTGCCAGCAGTGACTTGTGGGGGGAGCAGTTCTTC	CASSDLWGEQFF
TRBV11-2	TRBJ2-1	-	-	TGTGCCAGCAGCCCCCGGGACCCTCGGAGGGGGGATGAGCAGTTCTTC	CASSPRDPRRGDEQFF
TRBV30	TRBJ1-1	once	-	TGTGCCTGGAGGACGAAGGGGGAGGGGGCTGAAGCTTTCTTT	CAWRTKGEGAEAFF
TRBV18	TRBJ1-2	-	-	TGTGCCAGCTCACCATTAACTGGGGACTATGGCTACACCTTC	CASSPLTGDYGYTF
TRBV5-1	TRBJ2-1	-	TRBD2	TGCGCCAGCAGTAAGACTAGCGGGAGTACCTACAATGAGCAGTTCTTC	CASSKTSGSTYNEQFF
TRBV25-1	TRBJ2-7	-	-	TGTGCCAGCAGCGACCGGGGGCGTCACGAGCAGTACTTC	CASSDRGRHEQYF
TRBV5-1	TRBJ1-3	-	TRBD1	TGCGCCAGCAGCAGAGGGACAGCCGCCCACTCTGGAAACACCATATATTTT	CASSRGTAAHSGNTIYF
TRBV7-8	TRBJ1-1	-	TRBD1	TGTGCCAGCAGCTTCCGGACAGGGGTGGGGAACACTGAAGCTTTCTTT	CASSFRTGVGNTEAFF
TRBV27	TRBJ2-7	-	-	TGTGCCAGCAGTATAGAACCGCTAGCCCACGAGCAGTACTTC	CASSIEPLAHEQYF
TRBV28	TRBJ1-1	few	-	TGTGCCAGCAGTCGTGCCCTGATGAACACTGAAGCTTTCTTT	CASSRALMNTEAFF
TRBV28	TRBJ1-5	-	-	TGTGCCAGCAGGCGGGCGGGCGGCAATCAGCCCCAGCATTTT	CASRRAGGNQPQHF
TRBV5-1	TRBJ2-7	once	-	TGCGCCAGCAGCTTGGACCCCCCGGACATCTCCTACGAGCAGTACTTC	CASSLDPPDISYEQYF
TRBV11-2	TRBJ2-7	-	-	TGTGCCAGCAGCGCAGCCGGGACTGGCGCCTACGAGCAGTACTTC	CASSAAGTGAYEQYF
TRBV6-1	TRBJ2-5	once	TRBD2	TGTGCCAGCATACTAGCGAGTGGGACCCAGTACTTC	CASILASGTQYF
TRBV7-2	TRBJ1-1	few	-	TGTGCCAGCAGCTTAGCGCTACAGAACACTGAAGCTTTCTTT	CASSLALQNTEAFF
TRBV7-8	TRBJ2-1	-	-	TGTGCCAGCAGCTTAGGATTTCCGGGGGCGGCTACCCCTGACAATGAGCAGTTCTTC	CASSLGFPGAATPDNEQFF
TRBV2	TRBJ1-1	-	-	TGTGCCAGCGAGGGTTACACTGAAGCTTTCTTT	CASEGYTEAFF
TRBV11-2	TRBJ2-5	-	-	TGTGCCAGCAGCTTAGACCAGACGGGGGAGACCCAGTACTTC	CASSLDQTGETQYF
TRBV5-4	TRBJ2-7	-	-	TGTGCCAGCAGCTTGGGGCCAGGAATCTACGAGCAGTACTTC	CASSLGPGIYEQYF
TRBV27	TRBJ1-1	-	TRBD1	TGTGCCAGCAGGCGCGACAGGGGTGGGACTGAAGCTTTCTTT	CASRRDRGGTEAFF
TRBV7-3	TRBJ1-2	-	-	TGTGCCAGCAGCTTAACGGCAGGCCTCGGCTACACCTTC	CASSLTAGLGYTF
TRBV28	TRBJ1-1	-	-	TGTGCCAGCAGATGGGGGTTTTCGAACACTGAAGCTTTCTTT	CASRWGFSNTEAFF